This T cell receptor beta chain was captured by sequencing in a study of breast tumors, draining lymph nodes, adjacent tissues. Study-level results: Tumor and nontumor repertoires were significantly more similar in luminal-like than in basal-like breast cancer. Tumor T cell lymph node origin was a supported hypothesis, not proven. Compared with lymph nodes, tumors were less diverse; compared with nontumor tissue, more.

TCRdb analysed the multiplex PCR reads with MiXCR anew, one entry per CDR3 protein. The sample yields 70,000 to 95,000 distinct CDR3 sequences, roughly a fifth seen once. The lymph nodes were axillary draining lymph nodes from breast cancer patients. This CDR3 contains 18 residues. Deletions cut 7 bases from V and 1 base from J, with 20 bases between. Looked up from germline, CDR1 is MNHEY and CDR2 is SMNVEV (reference sequence). In its sample, this clonotype was seen a few times. Its antigen is still unknown. Sequences were obtained from axillary lymph node tissue. The clonotype was recovered from a female donor with breast cancer. Some clones in this sample may be carry-over from other donors' samples. The J gene is TRBJ1-6, the V gene TRBV27, with D possibly matching TRBD1 (6 bases). CDR3 in DNA: TGTGCCAGCATGGCCAGGGGACTGGTGAGGTCCTATAATTCACCCCTCCACTTT. Translating gives CASMARGLVRSYNSPLHF.